The next 32 T cell receptor beta chains were all read from a single sample in a study of shared clonotypes between healthy human individuals (dated by TCRdb to between 2020 and 2021). Library method: the immunoSEQ multiplex PCR assay. TCRdb provides this immuneACCESS table in a form limited to in-frame rearrangements. Some clones are lacking; in checked studies, under half of them reflect an unresolved V gene, and why the rest are absent is not known. The sample table holds more than 200,000 clones, of which 60% to 70% were seen once. Around 10% of the sample is held by the ten biggest clonotypes. Sequenced: memory CD4+ T cells sorted from blood. The cell subset or site label on this specimen signifies: CD45RA-negative fraction. These TCRs come from a man aged 25-45 years in good health.

The gene calls are TRBV7-3 and TRBJ2-2; D call uncertain. The CDR3 totals 12 residues. The germline V and J ends were trimmed by 4 bases and 7 bases, with 7 bases remaining between them. Germline-derived CDR1 and CDR2 are SGHTA and FQGTGA. The CDR3 nucleotides read TGTGCCAGCAGCTCCTCATTCGGGGAGCTGTTTTTT. Its protein product is CASSSSFGELFF.

In its sample, this clone was seen many times. The rearrangement joins TRBV18 to TRBJ2-1, with a tentative D call TRBD2 (5 bases). The CDR3 runs 16 residues. V was shortened by 3 bases and J by 0 bases, with 12 bases between the two germline ends. Germline V gene data show CDR1 as KGHSH and CDR2 as LQKENI. For the CDR3, the DNA is TGTGCCAGCTCACCGACTGTAGGGAGCTCCTACAATGAGCAGTTCTTC. Protein sequence: CASSPTVGSSYNEQFF.

In regard to this clone: A clone one base away is much larger, so this may be a read error. The chain carries TRBV28 and TRBJ2-5; TRBD1 is a possible D gene (7 bases). The CDR3 is 16 amino acids. Trimming took off 5 bases at V and 5 bases at J, with 21 bases between the two ends. In germline, CDR1 is MDHEN, CDR2 SYDVKM. The CDR3 nucleotides are TGTGCCAGCAGTCCCGACAGGGCGGGGCCCCGGGAGACCCAGTACTTC. This encodes CASSPDRAGPRETQYF.

The chain recombines TRBV6-6 with TRBJ2-5; D not certain. CDR1 is MNHNY, CDR2 SVGAGI, per germline (reference sequence). Deletions cut 0 bases from V and 5 bases from J, with 7 bases between. This CDR3 has 13 amino acids. This CDR3 reads CASSYSALETQYF. The DNA of the CDR3 is TGTGCCAGCAGTTACTCGGCATTGGAGACCCAGTACTTC.

The J gene is TRBJ2-1, the V gene TRBV7-6, with 12 bases that match TRBD2. Losses at the gene ends were 4 bases for V and 4 bases for J; bases not matched to a gene: 11. The CDR3 loop spans 18 amino acids. Germline-derived CDR1 and CDR2 are SGHVS and FNYEAQ. The CDR3 DNA sequence: TGTGCCAGCAGCTCTAGCGGGAGGGACTTAAAAAGTTACAATGAGCAGTTCTTC. This sequence encodes CASSSSGRDLKSYNEQFF.

Many counts were recorded for this clone. This CDR3 is CASSRTGTEAFF. The DNA for the CDR3 is TGTGCCAGCAGCAGAACTGGGACTGAAGCTTTCTTT. The chain carries TRBV28 and TRBJ1-1; D gene unclear. The CDR3 is made up of 12 amino acids. Germline loops: CDR1 MDHEN, CDR2 SYDVKM. Trimming cost V 6 bases and J 5 bases, with 10 bases left between them.

This clone was recorded a few times. This chain uses TRBV5-4 with TRBJ2-4, with D possibly being TRBD2 (6 bases). The germline V gene has CDR1 SGHNT and CDR2 YYREEE (reference sequence). The CDR3 runs 16 residues. Between the trimmed V and J ends, which lost 1 base and 0 bases, there was a span of 11 bases. The CDR3 DNA is TGTGCCAGCAGCTTGAGAGGGACTCTAGCCAAAAACATTCAGTACTTC. As protein: CASSLRGTLAKNIQYF.

Turning to this clone: A much more abundant neighbour one base away suggests this may be a read error. Other DNA sequences of this sample code for an identical CDR3. This chain connects TRBV5-1 to TRBJ1-1; no definite D call. CDR1 is SGHRS, CDR2 YFSETQ, per germline. This CDR3 has 13 amino acids. CDR3 loop: CASSLVLDTEAFF. The DNA of the CDR3 is TGCGCCAGTAGCTTGGTGCTCGACACTGAAGCTTTCTTT.

The chain links TRBV5-4 to TRBJ2-4; 7 nucleotides agree with TRBD1. V dropped 4 bases and J dropped 12; count of bases not matched to a gene: 7. The CDR3 extends over 12 amino acids. Germline-derived CDR1 and CDR2 are SGHNT and YYREEE (reference sequence). The CDR3 region is CASSHNDRDQYF. CDR3 sequence (DNA): TGTGCCAGCAGCCATAATGACAGGGATCAGTACTTC.

The genes are TRBV28 and TRBJ2-6; perhaps TRBD1 as D (6 bases). V was cut by 3 bases and J by 4 bases, with 13 bases left in between. The germline V gene has CDR1 MDHEN and CDR2 SYDVKM. This CDR3 has 16 amino acids. CDR3 sequence (DNA): TGTGCCAGCAGTTTGGCAGGGGATCGCGGGGCCAACGTCCTGACTTTC. Protein product: CASSLAGDRGANVLTF.

The table lists this clone with a count of one. The V gene is TRBV29-1, the J gene TRBJ2-5; the D gene is possibly TRBD2 (6 bases). Trimming took 8 bases from V and 2 from J, leaving 18 bases between them. This CDR3 contains 14 residues. CDR1 is SQVTM and CDR2 is ANQGSEA in the germline V gene. The CDR3 nucleotides are TGCAGCTTGATACCGGCGGGGATGCAAGAGACCCAGTACTTC. Translation: CSLIPAGMQETQYF.

The genes are TRBV10-3 and TRBJ2-3; TRBD2 agrees at 7 bases. CDR3 length: 13 residues. Germline values: CDR1 ENHRY, CDR2 SYGVKD. V gave up 9 bases and J gave up 1 base; unmatched junction bases: 4. CDR3 bases: TGTGCCATGGGGAGGGAGGGCACAGATACGCAGTATTTT. It is translated as CAMGREGTDTQYF.

The V and J genes are TRBV9 and TRBJ1-3; 7 bases align to TRBD1. The CDR3 length is 16 residues. The germline gives CDR1 SGDLS, CDR2 YYNGEE. Trimming took 0 bases from V and 0 from J; bases not matched to a gene: 3. For the CDR3, the DNA is TGTGCCAGCAGCGTAGCCGGGACAGCCTCTGGAAACACCATATATTTT. Translating it yields CASSVAGTASGNTIYF.

The chain is built from TRBV11-2 and TRBJ2-2; TRBD1 matches at 9 bases. Per germline, CDR1 SGHAT and CDR2 FQNNGV. This CDR3 is 16 amino acids long. Losses at the gene ends were 5 bases for V and 4 bases for J; bases not matched to a gene: 8. The CDR3 is CASSRADRGGTGELFF. DNA of the CDR3: TGTGCCAGCAGCCGGGCGGACAGGGGTGGCACCGGGGAGCTGTTTTTT.

The chain carries TRBV6-1 and TRBJ1-5, with 7 bases that match TRBD1. Germline lookup yields CDR1 MNHNS and CDR2 SASEGT. Losses at the gene ends were 3 bases for V and 4 bases for J; bases not matched to a gene: 3. CDR3 size: 14 residues. The CDR3 nucleotides read TGTGCCAGCAGTGATGCAGGGGGGAATCAGCCCCAGCATTTT. Its translation is CASSDAGGNQPQHF.

The V gene is TRBV11-3, the J gene TRBJ2-3, with 11 bases that match TRBD2. Germline lookup yields CDR1 SGHNT and CDR2 YENEEA. CDR3 length equals 16 residues. V lost 4 bases, J lost 2 bases, and 5 bases stayed unmatched. DNA for the CDR3: TGTGCCAGCAGCTCGAGACTAGCGGGAACCACAGATACGCAGTATTTT. Translation gives CASSSRLAGTTDTQYF.

The genes are TRBV19 and TRBJ2-3; D remains unclear. CDR3 length equals 13 residues. CDR1 and CDR2 from the germline V gene are LNHDA and SQIVND (reference sequence). The germline V and J ends were trimmed by 3 bases and 1 base, with 5 bases remaining between them. The DNA of the CDR3 is TGTGCCAGTAGTATCACAGGCACAGATACGCAGTATTTT. Its protein product is CASSITGTDTQYF.

This clone appeared a few times. The V gene is TRBV6-5, the J gene TRBJ1-2; 7 nucleotides align to TRBD1. The V gene end was trimmed by 0 bases and the J gene end by 8 bases; junction bases not matched to a gene: 6. This CDR3 has 14 amino acids. Germline V gene lookup returns CDR1 MNHEY and CDR2 SVGAGI. CDR3 coding DNA: TGTGCCAGCAGTTACTCTTCTGGGACAGAAGGCTACACCTTC. Protein sequence: CASSYSSGTEGYTF.

This chain joins TRBV10-3 and TRBJ2-1; 11 bases map to TRBD2. CDR3 size: 16 residues. J lost 9 bases, V lost 2 bases, and 9 bases had no gene match. Germline V gives CDR1 ENHRY, CDR2 SYGVKD. For the CDR3, the DNA is TGTGCCATCAGTGAGGGAACTAGCGGGAGATCCGGTGAGCAGTTCTTC. Amino acids: CAISEGTSGRSGEQFF.

This clone turned up a few times. DNA of the CDR3: TGCGCCAGCAGCTTGGGCTCGGGGCGGGGCGGCACTGAAGCTTTCTTT. Protein sequence: CASSLGSGRGGTEAFF. The chain employs TRBV5-1 and TRBJ1-1; a possible D gene is TRBD1 (5 bases). The V gene's germline CDR1 is SGHRS and CDR2 YFSETQ. Trimming stripped 0 bases from V and 4 bases from J, with 16 bases between. The CDR3 is 16 residues long.

The chain is built from TRBV19 and TRBJ1-2, with TRBD1 matching over 9 bases. This CDR3 comprises 13 residues. J gave up 8 bases and V 5 bases, and 6 bases lay outside the gene matches. The V gene's germline CDR1 is LNHDA and CDR2 SQIVND (reference sequence). DNA for the CDR3: TGTGCCAGTAGTTCGGACAGGGGTGGCGGCTACACCTTC. It translates to CASSSDRGGGYTF.

The chain links TRBV27 to TRBJ2-7; the D call may be TRBD1 or TRBD2 (7 bases each). This CDR3 region has 15 residues. V lost 6 bases and J 1 base, leaving 16 bases between the germline ends. The V gene's germline CDR1 is MNHEY and CDR2 SMNVEV (reference sequence). CDR3 in DNA: TGTGCCAGCAGGGAGGGAGGGGGCGAGTCCTACGAGCAGTACTTC. It codes for CASREGGGESYEQYF.

The chain is built from TRBV2 and TRBJ1-2; D may be TRBD1 (6 bases). The CDR3 has 15 amino acids. Trimming removed 2 bases from V and 6 bases from J, with 16 bases in between. Germline V lookup: CDR1 SNHLY, CDR2 FYNNEI. In DNA, the CDR3 is TGTGCCAGCAGTGAAAGTAATACGGGGGCCCATGGCTACACCTTC. It yields the protein CASSESNTGAHGYTF. Full variable domain (rest looked up from reference TRBV2 and TRBJ1-2): EPEVTQTPSHQVTQMGQEVILRCVPISNHLYFYWYRQILGQKVEFLVSFYNNEISEKSEIFDDQFSVERPDGSNFTLKIRSTKLEDSAMYFCASSESNTGAHGYTFGSGTRLTVV.

The rearrangement joins TRBV7-8 to TRBJ2-1; 8 nucleotides align to TRBD2. From germline, CDR1 is SGHVS and CDR2 FQNEAQ. V dropped 2 bases and J dropped 4; count of bases not matched to a gene: 4. The CDR3 extends over 15 amino acids. CDR3 coding DNA: TGTGCCAGCAGCTTACTCACTAGCGGTTACAATGAGCAGTTCTTC. This translates into CASSLLTSGYNEQFF. The variable domain in full, with the rest retrieved from reference TRBV7-8 and TRBJ2-1, is GAGVSQSPRYKVAKRGQDVALRCDPISGHVSLFWYQQALGQGPEFLTYFQNEAQLDKSGLPSDRFFAERPEGSVSTLKIQRTQQEDSAVYLCASSLLTSGYNEQFFGPGTRLTVL.

This chain joins TRBV25-1 and TRBJ2-7, with a possible D match to TRBD2 (5 bases). Trimming shortened V by 3 bases and J by 5 bases, and 11 bases separated the two germline ends. The V gene's germline CDR1 is MGHDK and CDR2 SYGVNS. The CDR3 sequence is 13 residues long. CDR3 protein: CASSDRTGHEQYF. In DNA form, the CDR3 reads TGTGCCAGCAGTGACAGGACTGGCCACGAGCAGTACTTC.

The chain links TRBV2 to TRBJ1-2; tentatively, D is TRBD1 (6 bases). Trimming pared 6 bases from V and 8 bases from J, leaving 22 bases between. Looked up from germline, CDR1 is SNHLY and CDR2 is FYNNEI. This CDR3 is 15 amino acids long. In DNA, the CDR3 is TGTGCCAGCAGAAGGAACGGAGGGGGGCATTGGGGCTACACCTTC. This encodes CASRRNGGGHWGYTF.

V usage is TRBV7-3 and J usage is TRBJ2-2; D is perhaps TRBD1 (6 bases). The CDR3 runs 14 residues. Trimming stripped 5 bases from V and 8 bases from J, with 15 bases between. Looked up from germline, CDR1 is SGHTA and CDR2 is FQGTGA. The CDR3 is CASSQWQGMGELFF. CDR3 nucleotides: TGTGCCAGCAGCCAGTGGCAGGGGATGGGGGAGCTGTTTTTT.

This clone was observed a handful of times. This chain joins TRBV2 and TRBJ2-3; 7 bases match TRBD2. Germline V gene lookup returns CDR1 SNHLY and CDR2 FYNNEI. The CDR3 covers 12 residues. V lost 11 bases, J lost 1 base, and 3 bases stayed unmatched. Written as DNA, the CDR3 is TGTGCCGGTAGCGGGCGCACAGATACGCAGTATTTT. It yields the protein CAGSGRTDTQYF.

The gene calls are TRBV5-1 and TRBJ1-2; D possibly corresponds to TRBD1 (6 bases). V was cut by 5 bases and J by 5 bases, with 13 bases left in between. Germline-derived CDR1 and CDR2 are SGHRS and YFSETQ. The CDR3 runs 13 residues. CDR3 amino acids: CASSFDRRYGYTF. The CDR3 nucleotides read TGCGCCAGCAGTTTCGACAGGAGATATGGCTACACCTTC.

This clone was picked up a small number of times. V and J are TRBV29-1 and TRBJ2-5; TRBD1 is a possible D gene (6 bases). Germline V CDR1 and CDR2: SQVTM, ANQGSEA. Trimming left V 0 bases short and J 2 bases short, with 7 bases between. The CDR3 has 13 amino acids. The CDR3 loop is CSVEEGQQETQYF. For the CDR3, the DNA is TGCAGCGTTGAAGAAGGACAGCAAGAGACCCAGTACTTC.

The V call is TRBV6-1, the J call TRBJ1-2; D gene unclear. The CDR3 extends over 15 amino acids. From germline, CDR1 is MNHNS and CDR2 SASEGT. V gave up 7 bases and J gave up 0 bases, with 15 bases separating them. The CDR3 region is CASNPTTASNYGYTF. DNA for the CDR3: TGTGCCAGCAATCCGACAACCGCCTCTAACTATGGCTACACCTTC.

This clone was observed once. The sample carries other DNA sequences with the same CDR3. The chain combines TRBV7-8 with TRBJ1-2; the D gene is possibly TRBD1 (6 bases). The V gene lost 5 bases and the J gene lost 8 bases, with 18 bases spanning the gap. CDR3 length equals 14 residues. The V gene's germline CDR1 is SGHVS and CDR2 FQNEAQ. In DNA form, the CDR3 reads TGTGCCAGCAGCCTAGAGTCCGGGGGGCGGGGCTACACCTTC. Translation gives CASSLESGGRGYTF.